The 14 T cell receptor beta chains reported below all come from one sample, sequenced in a study of T cell responses to AZD1222 COVID-19 vaccine listed by TCRdb under 2021. Receptor amplification or capture employed the immunoSEQ multiplex PCR assay. TCRdb provides this immuneACCESS table in a form limited to in-frame rearrangements. Some clones are lacking; in checked studies, under half of them reflect an unresolved V gene, and why the rest are absent is not known. This sample holds 100,000 to 150,000 clones; 87% were observed only once. Roughly 1.5% of the sample is held by the ten biggest clonotypes. The time point label of this sample denotes: baseline before first vaccination. The material was peripheral blood, obtained on day 0 of AZD1222 vaccination. The receptors were gathered from an adult in good health.

CDR3 bases: TGTGCCAGCAGCCCTTCCGTTAATAGCAATCAGCCCCAGCATTTT. Protein sequence: CASSPSVNSNQPQHF. The V gene is TRBV3-1 (or the pseudogene TRBV3-2), the J gene TRBJ1-5; D not resolved. V lost 4 bases to trimming and J lost 0 bases, with 10 bases between them. The CDR3 is made up of 15 amino acids. CDR1 and CDR2 from the germline V gene are LGHDT and YNNKEL (reference sequence).

The V and J genes are TRBV5-6 and TRBJ1-3; D gene uncertain. The CDR3 length is 14 residues. The germline V gene has CDR1 SGHDT and CDR2 YYEEEE. V dropped 8 bases and J dropped 0 bases, with 12 bases sitting between them. CDR3 region: CASQILSSGNTIYF. In nucleotides, the CDR3 is TGTGCCAGTCAGATATTAAGCTCTGGAAACACCATATATTTT.

The V gene is TRBV6-4, the J gene TRBJ2-2; D ambiguous. Deletions cut 2 bases from V and 2 bases from J, with 3 bases between. This CDR3 spans 13 amino acids. Germline V gives CDR1 MRHNA, CDR2 SNTAGT. The CDR3 DNA reads as TGTGCCAGCAGTGACGGAAACACCGGGGAGCTGTTTTTT. Its translation is CASSDGNTGELFF.

V is TRBV30 and J is TRBJ1-5; possibly TRBD1 for D (5 bases). V was trimmed by 1 base and J by 3 bases, leaving 13 bases between them. Germline CDR1 GTSNPN, CDR2 SVGIG (reference sequence). The CDR3 covers 15 residues. The CDR3 spells CAWSGLGTPNQPQHF. The CDR3 DNA follows: TGTGCCTGGAGTGGTCTTGGGACCCCCAATCAGCCCCAGCATTTT.

This clone was seen only once. The chain joins TRBV7-4 to TRBJ1-5; D possibly corresponds to TRBD1 (6 bases). V was clipped by 5 bases and J by 0 bases, with 14 bases between them. Germline V CDR1 and CDR2: SGHVT, SQSDAQ. The CDR3 loop spans 16 amino acids. Here the CDR3 reads CASSPEDRNSNQPQHF. DNA for the CDR3: TGTGCCAGCAGCCCCGAAGACAGGAATAGCAATCAGCCCCAGCATTTT.

This clone was observed a handful of times. This chain joins TRBV6-5 and TRBJ1-5; D is possibly TRBD1 (6 bases). This CDR3 has 14 amino acids. Trimming took 0 bases from V and 5 from J, leaving 8 bases between them. Germline CDR1 reads MNHEY; CDR2 reads SVGAGI. The CDR3 region is CASSYSRGDQPQHF. DNA for the CDR3: TGTGCCAGCAGTTACTCGAGGGGGGATCAGCCCCAGCATTTT.

This chain uses TRBV3-1 (or the pseudogene TRBV3-2) with TRBJ1-5; D call uncertain. The CDR3 contains 13 residues. With 5 bases removed from V and 10 bases from J, the gap between germline ends came to 15 bases. Per the germline V gene, CDR1 is LGHDT and CDR2 is YNNKEL (reference sequence). CDR3 coding DNA: TGTGCCAGCAGCTCCGACCGTTATAGTCCCCAGCATTTT. Its protein is CASSSDRYSPQHF.

The J gene is TRBJ1-2, the V gene TRBV6-5; 7 bases are shared with TRBD1. The length of the CDR3 is 15 residues. Germline V gene lookup returns CDR1 MNHEY and CDR2 SVGAGI. After removal of 1 base from V and 2 bases from J, the junction contained 4 bases not matched to a gene. Written as DNA, the CDR3 is TGTGCCAGCAGTTACTACCTACAGGGGAACTATGGCTACACCTTC. This codes for CASSYYLQGNYGYTF.

V is TRBV19 and J is TRBJ2-3; 9 bases are a match to TRBD2. This CDR3 has 15 residues. The V gene's germline CDR1 is LNHDA and CDR2 SQIVND (reference sequence). The trim removed 5 bases at V and 2 bases at J, leaving 5 bases unmatched. CDR3 sequence: CASSWASGDTDTQYF. CDR3 coding DNA: TGTGCCAGTAGTTGGGCTAGCGGGGACACAGATACGCAGTATTTT.

This chain links TRBV28 with TRBJ2-1; D may correspond to TRBD1 or TRBD2 (6 bases each). Germline lookup yields CDR1 MDHEN and CDR2 SYDVKM. The CDR3 consists of 19 residues. V was shortened by 7 bases and J by 7 bases, with 32 bases between the two germline ends. The DNA of the CDR3 is TGTGCCAGCACCACGTACGGGAGAATCCACAGAGGGGGATTGAATGAGCAGTTCTTC. Protein: CASTTYGRIHRGGLNEQFF.

V gene TRBV7-2 combines with J gene TRBJ2-7, with D uncertain. Germline CDR1 reads SGHTA; CDR2 reads FQGNSA. The CDR3 extends over 14 amino acids. The V end lost 5 bases, the J end lost 7 bases, and 18 bases lay between the germline ends. The CDR3: CASSPQTGFGEQYF. The CDR3 nucleotides are TGTGCCAGCAGCCCCCAAACGGGTTTCGGGGAGCAGTACTTC.

CDR3 DNA sequence: TGTGCCAGCAGCTCGGGACAGGGGGGTGGCTACACCTTC. Residues: CASSSGQGGGYTF. The J gene is TRBJ1-2, the V gene TRBV7-3; 11 nucleotides align to TRBD1. V was pared by 4 bases and J by 7 bases, with 2 bases of the junction left unmatched. This CDR3 contains 13 residues. Germline-derived CDR1 and CDR2 are SGHTA and FQGTGA.

The chain recombines TRBV4-1 with TRBJ1-5, with a possible D match to TRBD1 (6 bases). Germline V gene lookup returns CDR1 MGHRA and CDR2 YSYEKL. This CDR3 is built from 15 residues. Trimming pared 6 bases from V and 4 bases from J, leaving 16 bases between. DNA of the CDR3: TGCGCCAGCAGTTTGGGAGCGGGGACAAATCAGCCCCAGCATTTT. Its protein product is CASSLGAGTNQPQHF.

The chain uses TRBV2 and TRBJ2-3; D call uncertain. The CDR3 runs to 11 residues. CDR1 is SNHLY and CDR2 is FYNNEI in the germline V gene. Trimming stripped 8 bases from V and 4 bases from J, with 7 bases between. This CDR3 reads CASSIADTQYF. In nucleotides, the CDR3 is TGTGCCAGCTCTATTGCAGATACGCAGTATTTT.